This is a list of T cell receptor beta chains from one sample in a study of blood T cell repertoires in COVID-19. Clones were sequenced by immunoSEQ multiplex PCR, and TCRdb holds only the in-frame ones, with some missing. The data contain approximately 200,000 clones, roughly 87% of them singletons. Sample: PBMCs or T cells enriched from blood (not recorded which). The receptors stem from a man between 18 and 29 years old with acute COVID-19. CDR3s include the opening cysteine and the closing phenylalanine or tryptophan. A D gene is named only where the DNA matches it firmly. Where a row states a size, it is once, few, many or the class of an expanded clone; other rows omit it.

J gene: TRBJ2-1
clone size: .
V gene: TRBV27
D gene: .
CDR3 DNA: TGTGCCAGCAGTTTATTTGGGCTCGAGGGCAATGAGCAGTTCTTC
CDR3 protein: CASSLFGLEGNEQFF

J gene: TRBJ1-1
clone size: .
V gene: TRBV18
D gene: TRBD1
CDR3 DNA: TGTGCCAGCTCACCCGGACAGGGCCTGAACACTGAAGCTTTCTTT
CDR3 protein: CASSPGQGLNTEAFF

J gene: TRBJ1-1
clone size: .
V gene: TRBV10-3
D gene: .
CDR3 DNA: TGTGCCATCAGTGGGACGGACATTTGGAACACTGAAGCTTTCTTT
CDR3 protein: CAISGTDIWNTEAFF

J gene: TRBJ1-3
clone size: once
V gene: TRBV5-1
D gene: TRBD1
CDR3 DNA: TGCGCCAGCCGGGGACAGATGAACTCTGGAAACACCATATATTTT
CDR3 protein: CASRGQMNSGNTIYF

J gene: TRBJ2-5
clone size: .
V gene: TRBV6-5
D gene: TRBD1
CDR3 DNA: TGTGCCAGCCAACCAGGGGGCCGAGAGACCCAGTACTTC
CDR3 protein: CASQPGGRETQYF

J gene: TRBJ1-1
clone size: .
V gene: TRBV9
D gene: .
CDR3 DNA: TGTGCCAGCAGCCCACACAGGGACACTGAAGCTTTCTTT
CDR3 protein: CASSPHRDTEAFF

J gene: TRBJ2-1
clone size: .
V gene: TRBV3-1/TRBV3-2
D gene: TRBD2
CDR3 DNA: TGTGCCAGCAGCCAAGCACTAGCGGGAGGGCCACCGTATAATGAGCAGTTCTTC
CDR3 protein: CASSQALAGGPPYNEQFF

J gene: TRBJ2-5
clone size: .
V gene: TRBV28
D gene: .
CDR3 DNA: TGTGCCAGCAGTTTGAGGCTACAACCTAAGGAGACCCAGTACTTC
CDR3 protein: CASSLRLQPKETQYF

J gene: TRBJ2-2
clone size: .
V gene: TRBV4-2
D gene: TRBD2
CDR3 DNA: TGTGCCAGCAGCCAGGTATCGACTAGCGGGAGGGTTTCCGGGGAGCTGTTTTTT
CDR3 protein: CASSQVSTSGRVSGELFF

J gene: TRBJ2-7
clone size: .
V gene: TRBV6-1
D gene: .
CDR3 DNA: TGTGCCAGCAGTGAATACAGCGGCTACTACGAGCAGTACTTC
CDR3 protein: CASSEYSGYYEQYF